This T cell receptor (beta chain) was recovered during a study of control samples from healthy donors and cancer patients. V shed 0 bases, J shed 6 bases, and the junction held 5 bases outside the gene matches. The CDR3 is 15 amino acids. Germline V gene lookup returns CDR1 SGDLS and CDR2 YYNGEE. TCRdb's copy holds only in-frame clones and misses some; the assay was immunoSEQ multiplex PCR. The table shows around 190,000 clones, with roughly 89% occurring only once. The TCR was taken from a woman between 45 and 65 years old in good health. The V and J genes are TRBV9 and TRBJ2-3; 9 bases line up with TRBD2. Sequencing was done on a sample of blood. This chain's CDR3 is CASSVEIAGDDTQYF. CDR3 nucleotides: TGTGCCAGCAGCGTAGAAATAGCGGGAGACGATACGCAGTATTTT.